These 4 T cell receptor beta chains were all obtained from the same sample, sequenced in a study of cytomegalovirus exposure and HLA in healthy donors. The PCR was carried out with 60 Vbeta primers and 13 Jbeta primers. Only in-frame clones appear in the TCRdb table, and some are missing; sequencing was by immunoSEQ multiplex PCR. The data hold 130,000 to 150,000 clones, with under 85% observed a single time. The sample comprised PBMCs. The origin of the receptors is a young man in good health and CMV-seronegative.

Comment on this clone: Other nucleotide sequences from this sample produce the same CDR3. V usage is TRBV18 and J usage is TRBJ1-4, with D possibly being TRBD1 (6 bases). Trimming removed 4 bases from V and 6 bases from J, with 12 bases in between. This CDR3 region has 14 residues. Looked up from germline, CDR1 is KGHSH and CDR2 is LQKENI. The CDR3 is CASSRLPGDEKLFF. CDR3 coding DNA: TGTGCCAGCTCACGTTTGCCAGGGGATGAAAAACTGTTTTTT.

V and J are TRBV7-2 and TRBJ1-2; TRBD1 matches 9 bases. The CDR3 covers 13 residues. Germline CDR1 is SGHTA and CDR2 is FQGNSA. Losses at the gene ends were 5 bases for V and 4 bases for J; bases not matched to a gene: 2. This chain's CDR3 is CASSDRGAYGYTF. CDR3 bases: TGTGCCAGCAGCGACAGGGGGGCCTATGGCTACACCTTC.

This CDR3 reads CASSFRGLGDNTEAFF. CDR3 nucleotides: TGCGCCAGCAGCTTCAGGGGGCTAGGGGATAACACTGAAGCTTTCTTT. The chain has TRBV5-1 and TRBJ1-1; 8 positions agree with TRBD1. Unmatched junction bases numbered 8, after V lost 2 bases and J lost 2 bases. In germline, CDR1 is SGHRS, CDR2 YFSETQ. The CDR3 is 16 residues long. Combining the CDR3 with reference TRBV5-1 and TRBJ1-1 gives the whole variable domain KAGVTQTPRYLIKTRGQQVTLSCSPISGHRSVSWYQQTPGQGLQFLFEYFSETQRNKGNFPGRFSGRQFSNSRSEMNVSTLELGDSALYLCASSFRGLGDNTEAFFGQGTRLTVV.

The chain has TRBV30 and TRBJ2-3; D possibly corresponds to TRBD1 (5 bases). Trimming left V 2 bases short and J 1 base short, with 10 bases between. The CDR3 runs 14 residues. Germline values: CDR1 GTSNPN, CDR2 SVGIG (reference sequence). CDR3 in amino acids: CAWSSGRGTDTQYF. The CDR3 coding sequence is TGTGCCTGGAGTTCGGGCAGGGGCACAGATACGCAGTATTTT.